This TCR beta chain was identified in a study of T cell changes during pregnancy in multiple sclerosis (dated by TCRdb to between 2018 and 2021). For the wider study: In women with multiple sclerosis, the researchers looked at how the T cell repertoire shifted as pregnancy progressed.

Looking up the germline V gene yields CDR1 MRHNA and CDR2 SNTAGT. The CDR3 has 14 amino acids, counting the end cysteine and phenylalanine. Only CDR3 DNA remains: 42 bases, in frame from the first base. V and J are truncated by 4 bases and 0 bases respectively, leaving an intervening sequence of 7 bases. Library prep was done by the immunoSEQ multiplex PCR assay. TCRdb mirrors the immuneACCESS table, restricted to in-frame sequences. Some clones are absent from its copies; in checked studies, under half trace to an unresolved V gene, and the reason for the others is unknown. The sample table holds about 22,000 clones, of which 90% to 95% were seen once. Roughly 6.1% of the sample is held by the ten biggest clonotypes. Concerning this clone: This receptor's antigen is unknown. No per-base quality is available; no much larger clone lies one base away.

Rearrangement joined TRBV6-4 to TRBJ2-1; the D gene is not confidently resolved. The sequencing used CD8+ T cells from peripheral blood mononuclear cells, collected in the third trimester of pregnancy. The sequence derives from a female donor with multiple sclerosis, enrolled in a pregnancy study. Read as DNA, the sequence is TGTGCCAGCAGTGGCGATAGCTCCTACAATGAGCAGTTCTTC. It is translated as CASSGDSSYNEQFF.